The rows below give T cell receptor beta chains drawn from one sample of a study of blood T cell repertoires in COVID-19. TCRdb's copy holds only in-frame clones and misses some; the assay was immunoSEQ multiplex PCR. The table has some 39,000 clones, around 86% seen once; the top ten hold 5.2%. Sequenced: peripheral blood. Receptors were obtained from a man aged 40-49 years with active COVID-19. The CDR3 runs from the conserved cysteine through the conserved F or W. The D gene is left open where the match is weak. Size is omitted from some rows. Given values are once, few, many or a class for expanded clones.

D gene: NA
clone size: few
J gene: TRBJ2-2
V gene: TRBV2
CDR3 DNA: TGTGCCAGCAGTGAAGGTTTCGCGGCGGGGTTCGCGAACACCGGGGAGCTGTTTTTT
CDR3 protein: CASSEGFAAGFANTGELFF

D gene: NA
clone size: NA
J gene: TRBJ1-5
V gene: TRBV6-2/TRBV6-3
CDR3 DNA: TGTGCCAGCAGACCTACGCGGGGCAGCAATCAGCCCCAGCATTTT
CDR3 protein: CASRPTRGSNQPQHF

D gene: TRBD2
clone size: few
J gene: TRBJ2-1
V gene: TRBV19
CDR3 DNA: TGTGCCAGTAGTATAGGTGGCGGGAGGACCAATGAGCAGTTCTTC
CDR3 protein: CASSIGGGRTNEQFF

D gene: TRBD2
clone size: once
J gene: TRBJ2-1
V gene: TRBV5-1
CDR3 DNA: TGCGCCAGCAGCTTAATGCCGGGACTAGCGGATTTGGGGAATGAGCAGTTCTTC
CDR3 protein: CASSLMPGLADLGNEQFF

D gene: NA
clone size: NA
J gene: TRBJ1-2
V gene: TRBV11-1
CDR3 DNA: TGTGCCAGCAGCCTCAGGACAGCCATCACCTTC
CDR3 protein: CASSLRTAITF

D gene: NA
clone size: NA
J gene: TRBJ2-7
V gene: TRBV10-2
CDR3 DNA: TGCGCCAGCAGTGACTCCCCCTCCTACGAGCAGTACTTC
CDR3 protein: CASSDSPSYEQYF

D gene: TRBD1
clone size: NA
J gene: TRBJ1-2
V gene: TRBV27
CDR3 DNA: TGTGCCAGCAGTTTATCCGTATCGGCAGGGGGCTTCTATGGCTACACCTTC
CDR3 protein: CASSLSVSAGGFYGYTF

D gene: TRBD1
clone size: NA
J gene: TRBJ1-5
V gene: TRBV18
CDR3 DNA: TGTGCCAGCTCACGGTCGGGGACAGGGGTCCAGCCCCAGCATTTT
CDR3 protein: CASSRSGTGVQPQHF

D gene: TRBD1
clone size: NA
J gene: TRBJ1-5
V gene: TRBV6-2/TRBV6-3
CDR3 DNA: TGTGCCAGCAGCTCAGGGGGGTGGTTGGCGGGCGATCAGCCCCAGCATTTT
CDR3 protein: CASSSGGWLAGDQPQHF

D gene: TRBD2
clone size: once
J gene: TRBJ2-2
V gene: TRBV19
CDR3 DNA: TGTGCCAGTAGTGGTCGTACAGCGGGACCTACCGGGGAGCTGTTTTTT
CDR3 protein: CASSGRTAGPTGELFF

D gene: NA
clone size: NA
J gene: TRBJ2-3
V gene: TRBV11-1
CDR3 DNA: TGTGCCAGCAGCTTGGTGGGTGGGGGAGGCCCAGATACGCAGTATTTT
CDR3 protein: CASSLVGGGGPDTQYF

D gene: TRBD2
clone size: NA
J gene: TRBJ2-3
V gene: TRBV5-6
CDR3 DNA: TGTGCCAGCAGCTTGGGTCGCGGGAGGAGCACAGATACGCAGTATTTT
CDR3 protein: CASSLGRGRSTDTQYF

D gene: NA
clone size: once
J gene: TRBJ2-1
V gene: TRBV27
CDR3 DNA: TGTGCCAGCAGTACCGGCAATGAGCAGTTCTTC
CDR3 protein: CASSTGNEQFF

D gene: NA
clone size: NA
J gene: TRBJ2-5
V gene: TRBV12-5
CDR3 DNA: TGTGCTAGTGCGAGTGGAGGGAGTGGTGGAGAGACCCAGTACTTC
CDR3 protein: CASASGGSGGETQYF

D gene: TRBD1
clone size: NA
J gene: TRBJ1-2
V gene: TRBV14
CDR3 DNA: TGTGCCAGCAGCCAAGGCAGGGGGCGAGGCTATGGCTACACCTTC
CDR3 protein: CASSQGRGRGYGYTF

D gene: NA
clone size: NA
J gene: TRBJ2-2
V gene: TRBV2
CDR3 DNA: TGTGCCAGCAGTGAAAGGACTTCCACCGGGGAGCTGTTTTTT
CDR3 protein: CASSERTSTGELFF

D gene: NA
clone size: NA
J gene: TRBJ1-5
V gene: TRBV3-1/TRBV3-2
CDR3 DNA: TGTGCCAGCAGCCCCGGCGGGGTAGATATTCTTCCCGGCGTTAATCAGCCCCAGCATTTT
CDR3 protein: CASSPGGVDILPGVNQPQHF

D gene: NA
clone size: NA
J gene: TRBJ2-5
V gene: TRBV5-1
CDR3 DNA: TGCGCCAGCAGCTTGAACCCTAGTGGGTACCAAGAGACCCAGTACTTC
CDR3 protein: CASSLNPSGYQETQYF

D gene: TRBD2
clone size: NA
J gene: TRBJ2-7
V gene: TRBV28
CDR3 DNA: TGTGCCAGCAGTGGGACTAGCGGGACAGTGCTAACCTACGAGCAGTACTTC
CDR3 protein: CASSGTSGTVLTYEQYF

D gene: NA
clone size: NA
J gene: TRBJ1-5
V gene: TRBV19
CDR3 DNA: TGTGCGTCCGCCGGACAAAAGAATCAGCCCCAGCATTTT
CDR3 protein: CASAGQKNQPQHF

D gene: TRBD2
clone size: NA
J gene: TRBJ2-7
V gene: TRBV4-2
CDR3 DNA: TGTGCCAGCAGCCAATCTAGCGGGGGCCTCTACGAGCAGTACTTC
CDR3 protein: CASSQSSGGLYEQYF

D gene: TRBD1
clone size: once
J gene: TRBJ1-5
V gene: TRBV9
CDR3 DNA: TGTGCCAGCAGCACCTCGACAGGGATGAATCAGCCCCAGCATTTT
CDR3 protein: CASSTSTGMNQPQHF

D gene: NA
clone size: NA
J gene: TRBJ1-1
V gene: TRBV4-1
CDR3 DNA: TGCGCCAGCAGCCAAGAACCGGGGACTGAAGCTTTCTTT
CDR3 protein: CASSQEPGTEAFF

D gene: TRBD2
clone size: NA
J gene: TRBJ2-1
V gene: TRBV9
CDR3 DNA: TGTGCCAGCAGCGTGGAACTAGCGGCACAAATCTACAATGAGCAGTTCTTC
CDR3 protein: CASSVELAAQIYNEQFF

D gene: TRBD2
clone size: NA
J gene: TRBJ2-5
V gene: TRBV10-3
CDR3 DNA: TGTGCCATCAGTGAGTCGGGACTAGCGGACCAAGAGACCCAGTACTTC
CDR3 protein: CAISESGLADQETQYF

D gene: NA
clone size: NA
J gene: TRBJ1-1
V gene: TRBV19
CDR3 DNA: TGTGCCAGTAGTCTCATAGGGGGGGCAGGCCCAAATGAAGCTTTCTTT
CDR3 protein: CASSLIGGAGPNEAFF

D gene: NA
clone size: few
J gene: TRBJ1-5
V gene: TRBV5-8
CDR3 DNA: TGTGCCAGCAGCTTTAGAACAGGCCGGGATCAGCCCCAGCATTTT
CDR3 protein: CASSFRTGRDQPQHF

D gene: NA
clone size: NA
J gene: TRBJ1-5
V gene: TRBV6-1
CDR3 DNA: TGTGCCAGCAGTGAACTCACAGGGCCGTCATCCAATCAGCCCCAGCATTTT
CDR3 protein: CASSELTGPSSNQPQHF

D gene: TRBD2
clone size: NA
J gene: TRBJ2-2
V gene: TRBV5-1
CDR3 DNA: TGCGCCAGCAGCTTAAATAGCGGGAGAATCGAGGAGCTGTTTTTT
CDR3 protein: CASSLNSGRIEELFF

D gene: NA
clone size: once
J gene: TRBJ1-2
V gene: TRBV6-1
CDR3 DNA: TGTGCCAGCAGTGAAGCGGGAGGGGGGAGTTACGGCTACACCTTC
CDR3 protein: CASSEAGGGSYGYTF

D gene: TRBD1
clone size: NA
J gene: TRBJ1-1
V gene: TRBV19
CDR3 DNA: TGTGCCAGTTGGACTCGGAGGACAGGGGGAGGAAGGACTGAAGCTTTCTTT
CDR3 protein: CASWTRRTGGGRTEAFF

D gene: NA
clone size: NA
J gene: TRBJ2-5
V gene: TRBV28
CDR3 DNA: TGTGCCAGCATCCTACGGGGGGCGCCCGAACTTGCCCAGTACTTC
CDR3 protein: CASILRGAPELAQYF

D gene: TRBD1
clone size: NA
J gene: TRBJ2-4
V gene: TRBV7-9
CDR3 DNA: TGTGCCAGCAGCTTGACAGGGAACAAAAACATTCAGTACTTC
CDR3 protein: CASSLTGNKNIQYF